This T cell receptor (beta chain) is drawn from a study of technical replicates of blood from several donors. Profiling relied on immunoSEQ multiplex PCR, and the TCRdb table lists in-frame clones only, not all of them. The data contain 60,000 to 90,000 clones, approximately 93% of them singletons. CDR3 length equals 15 residues. The V end lost 6 bases, the J end lost 4 bases, and 16 bases lay between the germline ends. Germline values: CDR1 MNHEY, CDR2 SVGAGI. The sequenced sample consisted of T cells isolated from PBMCs. The receptor's source is a human donor in good health. The chain carries TRBV6-5 and TRBJ1-3; possible D gene TRBD1, 5 bases. The CDR3: CASSLGHQAGNTIYF. For the CDR3, the DNA is TGTGCCAGCAGCTTAGGACATCAGGCGGGAAACACCATATATTTT.